This T cell receptor (beta chain) comes out of a study of blood T cells in healthy people across ages. Findings and limits, study-wide: Naive CD4+ cells and diversity were both higher in long-lived donors than in aged donors. Naive and antigen-experienced cells were not separated, limiting conclusive comparison.

In its sample, this clonotype was seen once. Its antigen is unknown. This may be a read error: a much more frequent sequence differs by one nucleotide. A second PCR of 7 to 11 cycles used a sample-barcoded 5' primer and a J-beta primer mix. Every cDNA molecule bore a tag from a template-switch adaptor containing 12 random nucleotides. TCRdb ran MiXCR on the 5' RACE reads and lists one entry per CDR3 protein. The sample lists some 1,800,000 distinct CDR3 sequences, roughly two fifths occurring once. Caucasian individuals from Russia who were healthy and aged roughly 6 to 95 acted as donors. The CDR3 consists of 13 residues. The V gene's germline CDR1 is SQVTM and CDR2 ANQGSEA. V dropped 7 bases and J dropped 11 bases, with 23 bases sitting between them.

The chain carries TRBV29-1 and TRBJ2-5; the D gene could be TRBD1 or TRBD2 (5 bases each). The sample taken for sequencing was blood. This clonotype originated in a human donor in good health. In nucleotides, the CDR3 is TGCAGCGGAGGTGGGGGTTCGTACAATGAGCAGTACTTC. As protein: CSGGGGSYNEQYF.